This T cell receptor beta chain was sequenced for a study of long-term antiretroviral therapy in people with HIV. Study-level points and caveats: Despite increasing after ART, diversity remained lower than that of transplant donor controls.

This was the immunoSEQ v3.0 assay at survey level. In sequencing, about 40,000-50,000 T-cell genomes per sample were targeted. The table came from immunoSEQ multiplex PCR; TCRdb's copy has only in-frame clones and leaves some out. Altogether 30,000 to 40,000 clones are present, 87% being singletons, with the ten largest covering 10% to 15%. V was shortened by 4 bases and J by 1 base, with 14 bases between the two germline ends. This CDR3 is 16 amino acids long. Germline V gene data show CDR1 as SGHDT and CDR2 as YYEEEE. This clone was picked up a small number of times. The antigen remains unidentified.

The sequenced sample was unsorted PBMCs, obtained 1.1 years after starting antiretroviral therapy. This TCR came from a man younger than 35 with HIV. The chain recombines TRBV5-6 with TRBJ2-2; a weak D match, TRBD1 (6 bases). CDR3 sequence: CASSGIDRQNTGELFF. CDR3 DNA sequence: TGTGCCAGCAGCGGAATCGACAGGCAGAACACCGGGGAGCTGTTTTTT.